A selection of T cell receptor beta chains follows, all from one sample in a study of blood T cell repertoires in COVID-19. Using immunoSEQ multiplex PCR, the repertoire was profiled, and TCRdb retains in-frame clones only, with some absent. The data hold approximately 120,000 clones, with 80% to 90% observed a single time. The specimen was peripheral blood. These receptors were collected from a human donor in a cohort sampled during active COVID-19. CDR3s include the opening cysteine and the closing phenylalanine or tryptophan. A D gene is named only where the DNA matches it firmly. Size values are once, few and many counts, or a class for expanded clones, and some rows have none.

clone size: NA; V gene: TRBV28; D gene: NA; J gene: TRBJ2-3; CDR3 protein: CASNPPAASTDTQYF; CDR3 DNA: TGTGCCAGCAATCCTCCAGCGGCTAGCACAGATACGCAGTATTTT
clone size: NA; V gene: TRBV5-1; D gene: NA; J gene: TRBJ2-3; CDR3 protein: CASRSVGTDTQYF; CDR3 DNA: TGCGCCAGCAGGTCAGTTGGCACAGATACGCAGTATTTT
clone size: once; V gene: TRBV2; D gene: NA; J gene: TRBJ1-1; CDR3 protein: CASNGVYTEAFF; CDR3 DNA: TGTGCCAGCAACGGGGTGTACACTGAAGCTTTCTTT
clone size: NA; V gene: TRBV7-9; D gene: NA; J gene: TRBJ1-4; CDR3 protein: CASSLGGHTTNEKLFF; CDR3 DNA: TGTGCCAGCAGCTTAGGGGGACACACAACTAATGAAAAACTGTTTTTT
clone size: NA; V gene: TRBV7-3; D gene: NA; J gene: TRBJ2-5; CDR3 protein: CASSPTGLDETQYF; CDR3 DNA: TGTGCCAGCAGCCCCACAGGGTTGGATGAGACCCAGTACTTC
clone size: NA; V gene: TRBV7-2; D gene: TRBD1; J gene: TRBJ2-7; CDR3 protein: CASSLAGPLRQGGNYEQYF; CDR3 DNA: TGTGCCAGCAGCTTAGCGGGCCCCCTGAGACAGGGGGGGAACTACGAGCAGTACTTC
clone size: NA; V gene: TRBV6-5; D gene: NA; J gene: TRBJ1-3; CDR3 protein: CAIQRLSSGNTIYF; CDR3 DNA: TGTGCCATCCAGCGTCTGAGCTCTGGAAACACCATATATTTT
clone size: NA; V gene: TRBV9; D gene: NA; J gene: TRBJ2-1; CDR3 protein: CASSVDGNYNEQFF; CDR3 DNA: TGTGCCAGCAGCGTAGACGGGAATTACAATGAGCAGTTCTTC
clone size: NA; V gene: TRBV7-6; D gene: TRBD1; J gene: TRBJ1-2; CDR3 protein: CASSYRTGGNYGYTF; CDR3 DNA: TGTGCCAGCAGCTATAGGACAGGGGGCAACTATGGCTACACCTTC
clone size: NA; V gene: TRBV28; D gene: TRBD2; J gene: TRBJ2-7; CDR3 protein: CASGTLAGVYEQYF; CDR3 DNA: TGTGCCAGCGGAACACTAGCGGGGGTTTACGAGCAGTACTTC
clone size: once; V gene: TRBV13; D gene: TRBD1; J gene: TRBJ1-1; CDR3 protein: CASSDWDRELNTEAFF; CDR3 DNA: TGTGCCAGCAGCGACTGGGACAGGGAGTTGAACACTGAAGCTTTCTTT
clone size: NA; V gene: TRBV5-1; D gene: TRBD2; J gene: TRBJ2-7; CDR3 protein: CASSSDASGGAEQYF; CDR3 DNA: TGCGCCAGCAGCTCGGATGCTAGCGGGGGGGCCGAGCAGTACTTC
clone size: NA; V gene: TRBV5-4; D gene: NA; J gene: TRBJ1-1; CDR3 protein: CASSLAEPGAEAFF; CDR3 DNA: TGTGCCAGCAGCTTAGCCGAGCCAGGGGCTGAAGCTTTCTTT
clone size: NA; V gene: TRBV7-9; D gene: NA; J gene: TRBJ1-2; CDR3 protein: CASAQGYGYTF; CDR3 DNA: TGTGCCAGCGCACAGGGCTATGGCTACACCTTC
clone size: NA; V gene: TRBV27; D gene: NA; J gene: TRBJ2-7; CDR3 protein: CASSLFSLSEQYF; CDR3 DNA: TGTGCCAGCAGTTTATTCTCCCTCTCCGAGCAGTACTTC
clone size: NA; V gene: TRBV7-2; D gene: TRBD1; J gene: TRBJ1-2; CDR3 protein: CASSRSSQQGANIYGYTF; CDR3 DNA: TGTGCCAGCAGTCGCTCAAGCCAACAGGGGGCGAATATCTATGGCTACACCTTC
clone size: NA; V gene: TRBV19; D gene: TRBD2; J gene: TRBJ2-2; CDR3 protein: CASKSLGGSAGELFF; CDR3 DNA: TGTGCCAGTAAGAGCCTAGGCGGGAGCGCCGGGGAGCTGTTTTTT
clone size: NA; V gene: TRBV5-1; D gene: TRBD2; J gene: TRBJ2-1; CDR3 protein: CASSLAPGLAYNEQFF; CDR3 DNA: TGCGCCAGCAGCTTGGCTCCGGGACTAGCTTACAATGAGCAGTTCTTC
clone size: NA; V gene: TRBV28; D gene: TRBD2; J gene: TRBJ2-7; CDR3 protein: CASSSTETSGRNEQYF; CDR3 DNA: TGTGCCAGCAGTTCCACAGAGACTAGCGGGAGGAACGAGCAGTACTTC
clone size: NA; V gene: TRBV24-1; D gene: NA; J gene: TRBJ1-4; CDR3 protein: CATSSGQPNEKLFF; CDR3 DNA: TGTGCCACCAGTAGCGGACAGCCTAATGAAAAACTGTTTTTT
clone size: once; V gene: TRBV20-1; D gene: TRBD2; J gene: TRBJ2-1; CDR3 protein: CSASSAATSGRALEQFF; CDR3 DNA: TGCAGTGCTAGTTCGGCCGCGACTAGCGGGAGGGCCCTTGAGCAGTTCTTC
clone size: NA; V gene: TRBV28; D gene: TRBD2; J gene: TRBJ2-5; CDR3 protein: CASSFVLLAGEGETQYF; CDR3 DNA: TGTGCCAGCAGTTTCGTTCTACTAGCGGGAGAGGGGGAGACCCAGTACTTC
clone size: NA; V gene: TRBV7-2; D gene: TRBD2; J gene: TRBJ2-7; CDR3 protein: CASSWASGPTSSYEQYF; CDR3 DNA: TGTGCCAGCAGCTGGGCTAGCGGACCCACTAGCTCCTACGAGCAGTACTTC
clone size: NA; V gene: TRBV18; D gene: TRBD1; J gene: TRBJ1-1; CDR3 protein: CASSPATGGRNTEAFF; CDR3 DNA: TGTGCCAGCTCACCCGCGACAGGGGGAAGGAACACTGAAGCTTTCTTT
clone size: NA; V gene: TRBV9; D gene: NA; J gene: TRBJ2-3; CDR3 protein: CASAREMQDTQYF; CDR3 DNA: TGTGCCAGCGCCCGGGAGATGCAAGATACGCAGTATTTT
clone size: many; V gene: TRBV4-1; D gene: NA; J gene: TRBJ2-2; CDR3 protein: CASSPRGMSGTGELFF; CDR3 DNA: TGCGCCAGCAGCCCGCGTGGAATGTCGGGCACCGGGGAGCTGTTTTTT
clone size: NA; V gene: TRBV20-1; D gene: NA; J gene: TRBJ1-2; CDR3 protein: CSARGAYGYTF; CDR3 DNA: TGCAGTGCTAGGGGGGCATATGGCTACACCTTC
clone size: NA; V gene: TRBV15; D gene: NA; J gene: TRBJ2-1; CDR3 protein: CATARGSYNEQFF; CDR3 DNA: TGTGCCACCGCTCGGGGGTCCTACAATGAGCAGTTCTTC
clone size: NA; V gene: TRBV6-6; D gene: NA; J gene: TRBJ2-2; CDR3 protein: CASTPRRSGTGELFF; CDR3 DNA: TGTGCCAGCACCCCTCGGCGTTCGGGCACCGGGGAGCTGTTTTTT
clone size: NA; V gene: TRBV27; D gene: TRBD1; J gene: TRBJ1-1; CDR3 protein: CASSLVGTVNTEAFF; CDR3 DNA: TGTGCCAGCAGTTTAGTCGGGACAGTGAACACTGAAGCTTTCTTT
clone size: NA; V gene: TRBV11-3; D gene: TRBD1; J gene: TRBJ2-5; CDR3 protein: CASSRQGIIETQYF; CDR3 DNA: TGTGCCAGCAGCCGACAGGGAATTATTGAGACCCAGTACTTC
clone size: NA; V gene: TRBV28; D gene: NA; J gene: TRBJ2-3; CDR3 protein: CASSSITDTQYF; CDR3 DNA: TGTGCCAGCAGTTCAATCACAGATACGCAGTATTTT
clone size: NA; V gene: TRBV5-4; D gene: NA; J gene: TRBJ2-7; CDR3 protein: CASSPGGRGVYEQYF; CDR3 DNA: TGTGCCAGCAGCCCGGGGGGCAGGGGCGTCTACGAGCAGTACTTC
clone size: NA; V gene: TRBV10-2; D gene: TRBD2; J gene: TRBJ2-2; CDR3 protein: CASSNLAGETGELFF; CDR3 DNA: TGCGCCAGCAGCAATCTAGCGGGGGAGACCGGGGAGCTGTTTTTT
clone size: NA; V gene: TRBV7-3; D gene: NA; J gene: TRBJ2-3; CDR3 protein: CASSPMVAGLDTQYF; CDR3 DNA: TGTGCCAGCAGCCCAATGGTGGCAGGCCTGGATACGCAGTATTTT
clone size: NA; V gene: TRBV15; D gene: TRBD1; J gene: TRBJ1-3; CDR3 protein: CATEEGAGSTGNTIYF; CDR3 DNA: TGTGCCACCGAAGAGGGGGCTGGGTCTACTGGAAACACCATATATTTT
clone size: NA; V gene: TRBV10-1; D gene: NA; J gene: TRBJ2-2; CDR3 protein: CASREGGHLNTGELFF; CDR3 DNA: TGCGCCAGCAGAGAAGGGGGACACTTGAACACCGGGGAGCTGTTTTTT
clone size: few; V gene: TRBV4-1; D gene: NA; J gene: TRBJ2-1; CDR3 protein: CASSQVLRRSNEQFF; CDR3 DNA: TGCGCCAGCAGCCAAGTCCTAAGGAGGAGCAATGAGCAGTTCTTC
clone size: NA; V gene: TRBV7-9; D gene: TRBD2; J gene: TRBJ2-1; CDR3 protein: CARSELAGIYNEQFF; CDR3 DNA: TGTGCCAGGTCAGAACTAGCGGGGATCTACAATGAGCAGTTCTTC
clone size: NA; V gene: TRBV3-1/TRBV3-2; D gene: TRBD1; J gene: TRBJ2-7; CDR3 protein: CASSQETGHYEQYF; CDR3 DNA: TGTGCCAGCAGCCAAGAGACAGGGCACTACGAGCAGTACTTC
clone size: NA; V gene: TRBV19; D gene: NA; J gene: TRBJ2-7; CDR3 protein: CASSKQGWSYEQYF; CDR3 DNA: TGTGCCAGTAGTAAGCAGGGATGGTCCTACGAGCAGTACTTC
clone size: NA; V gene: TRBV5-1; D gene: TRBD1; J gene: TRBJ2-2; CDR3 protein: CASSLVQGARSNTGELFF; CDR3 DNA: TGCGCCAGCAGCTTGGTACAGGGGGCGAGGTCGAACACCGGGGAGCTGTTTTTT
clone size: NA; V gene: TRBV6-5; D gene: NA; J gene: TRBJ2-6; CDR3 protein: CASSSVSGANVLTF; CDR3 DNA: TGTGCCAGCAGTTCCGTCTCTGGGGCCAACGTCCTGACTTTC
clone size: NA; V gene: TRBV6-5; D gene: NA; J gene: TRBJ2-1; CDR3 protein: CASSPDSRLFF; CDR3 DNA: TGTGCCAGCAGTCCAGACTCGCGGTTGTTCTTC
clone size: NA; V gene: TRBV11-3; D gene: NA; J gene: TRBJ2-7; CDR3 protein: CASSLVGVLYEQYF; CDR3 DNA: TGTGCCAGCAGCTTAGTAGGGGTCCTCTACGAGCAGTACTTC
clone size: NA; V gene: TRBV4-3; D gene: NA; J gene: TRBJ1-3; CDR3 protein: CASSQGLRNTIYF; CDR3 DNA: TGCGCCAGCAGCCAAGGTCTTAGAAACACCATATATTTT
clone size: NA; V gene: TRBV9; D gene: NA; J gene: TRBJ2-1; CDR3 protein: CASSSGGIAEKQFF; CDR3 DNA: TGTGCCAGCAGCAGCGGAGGAATAGCGGAGAAGCAGTTCTTC
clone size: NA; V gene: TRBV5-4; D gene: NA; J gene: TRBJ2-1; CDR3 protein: CASSLVGAYNEQFF; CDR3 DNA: TGTGCCAGCAGCTTGGTGGGAGCCTACAATGAGCAGTTCTTC
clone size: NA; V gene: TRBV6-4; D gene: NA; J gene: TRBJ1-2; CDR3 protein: CASSDSRVKRRDGYTF; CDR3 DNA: TGTGCCAGCAGTGACTCGAGGGTGAAGAGAAGGGATGGCTACACCTTC
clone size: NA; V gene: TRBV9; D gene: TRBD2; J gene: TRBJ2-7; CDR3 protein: CASRINMGLAVYEQYF; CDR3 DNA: TGTGCCAGCCGGATCAACATGGGACTAGCGGTGTACGAGCAGTACTTC
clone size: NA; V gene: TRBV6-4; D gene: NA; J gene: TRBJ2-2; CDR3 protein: CASSRANTGELFF; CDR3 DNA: TGTGCCAGCAGTCGAGCGAACACCGGGGAGCTGTTTTTT
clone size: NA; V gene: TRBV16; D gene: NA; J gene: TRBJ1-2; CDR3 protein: CASSQLSGTLYGYTF; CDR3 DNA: TGTGCCAGCAGCCAATTGAGCGGGACACTCTATGGCTACACCTTC
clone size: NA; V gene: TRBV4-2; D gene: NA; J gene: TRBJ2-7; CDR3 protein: CASSPRGYAYEQYF; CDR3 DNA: TGTGCCAGCAGCCCCCGAGGCTACGCTTACGAGCAGTACTTC
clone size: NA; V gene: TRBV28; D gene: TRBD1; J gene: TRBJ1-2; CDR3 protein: CASRLTGGRGYTF; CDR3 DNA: TGTGCCAGCAGATTAACAGGGGGTCGGGGCTACACCTTC
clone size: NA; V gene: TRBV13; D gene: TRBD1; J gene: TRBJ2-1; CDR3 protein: CASSSPGQGDNEQFF; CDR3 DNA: TGTGCCAGCAGCTCACCGGGACAGGGGGACAATGAGCAGTTCTTC
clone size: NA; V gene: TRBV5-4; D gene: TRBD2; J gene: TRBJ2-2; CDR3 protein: CASSPGLAGVIGELFF; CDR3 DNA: TGTGCCAGCAGCCCGGGACTAGCGGGGGTGATCGGGGAGCTGTTTTTT
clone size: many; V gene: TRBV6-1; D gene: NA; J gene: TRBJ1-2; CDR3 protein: CASSERTEGYYGYTF; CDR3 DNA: TGTGCCAGCAGTGAGCGGACAGAAGGATACTATGGCTACACCTTC
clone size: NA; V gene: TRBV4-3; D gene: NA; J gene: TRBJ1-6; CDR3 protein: CASSQEGDTAPLHF; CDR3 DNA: TGCGCCAGCAGCCAAGAGGGGGACACCGCACCCCTCCACTTT